This T cell receptor (beta chain) was documented in a study of blood T cells in healthy people across ages. Broader study findings: Higher diversity, along with more naive CD4+ cells, distinguished long-lived donors from aged donors. Diversity was estimated from one million T cells, and these estimates were considered underestimates.

The germline gives CDR1 DFQATT, CDR2 SNEGSKA (reference sequence). This CDR3 is built from 17 residues. Trimming took 5 bases from V and 2 from J; bases not matched to a gene: 12. Note on this clonotype: The antigen remains unidentified.

Per sample, no less than 6 micrograms of total RNA were extracted. For the second PCR, which ran for roughly 6 to 12 cycles, a sample-barcoded 5' primer and a J-beta primer mix were used. TCRdb reprocessed the 5' RACE reads with MiXCR, giving one entry per CDR3 protein. The sample has under 2 million distinct CDR3 sequences; about 32% are singletons. The receptor was isolated from a woman aged 25 to 39 in good health. Sequenced: blood. The chain joins TRBV20-1 to TRBJ2-7, with 13 bases lining up with TRBD2. The DNA of the CDR3 is TGCAGTGCTGGCGGACTAGCGGGGGTTTTCAAGACCTACGAGCAGTACTTC. Its translation is CSAGGLAGVFKTYEQYF.